What follows are 11 T cell receptor beta chains derived from one specimen sequenced in a study of blood T cell repertoires in COVID-19. The protocol was immunoSEQ multiplex PCR, while the TCRdb copy is restricted to in-frame clones and leaves out a portion. This sample has some 120,000 clones, with approximately 82% found just once. Sequenced material: peripheral blood. These receptors came from a man in his sixties or seventies with active or convalescent COVID-19.

The J gene is TRBJ1-3, the V gene TRBV3-1 (or the pseudogene TRBV3-2); tentative D call: TRBD1 (5 bases). V was pared by 1 base and J by 1 base, with 5 bases between. The V gene's germline CDR1 is LGHDT and CDR2 YNNKEL (reference sequence). The CDR3 has 14 residues. In DNA, the CDR3 is TGTGCCAGCAGCCAAGCAGGGTCTGGAAACACCATATATTTT. It is translated as CASSQAGSGNTIYF.

The chain joins TRBV7-8 to TRBJ1-2; TRBD1 matches at 9 bases. J was trimmed by 8 bases and V by 5 bases; bases with no gene match: 6. The CDR3 totals 13 residues. Germline V gives CDR1 SGHVS, CDR2 FQNEAQ. Here the CDR3 DNA reads TGTGCCAGCAGCAAAACAGGGGGCGGCGGCTACACCTTC. Its protein product is CASSKTGGGGYTF.

The genes are TRBV18 and TRBJ2-3; D possibly corresponds to TRBD1 (6 bases). This CDR3 comprises 14 residues. From germline, CDR1 is KGHSH and CDR2 LQKENI. The V gene lost 2 bases and the J gene lost 5 bases, with 11 bases spanning the gap. Here the CDR3 reads CASSPGEQGDTQYF. The CDR3 DNA is TGTGCCAGCTCACCAGGGGAACAGGGAGATACGCAGTATTTT.

This clone has only a few counts. V gene TRBV7-9 combines with J gene TRBJ1-1; D remains unclear. Germline CDR1 SEHNR, CDR2 FQNEAQ (reference sequence). V lost 5 bases and J 6 bases, leaving 13 bases between the germline ends. The CDR3 extends over 13 amino acids. DNA of the CDR3: TGTGCCAGCAGCGGTGACATTTTGGCTGAAGCTTTCTTT. Encoded protein: CASSGDILAEAFF. The full variable domain, completed using reference TRBV7-9 and TRBJ1-1, is DTGVSQNPRHKITKRGQNVTFRCDPISEHNRLYWYRQTLGQGPEFLTYFQNEAQLEKSRLLSDRFSAERPKGSFSTLEIQRTEQGDSAMYLCASSGDILAEAFFGQGTRLTVV.

V gene TRBV10-3 combines with J gene TRBJ1-3; TRBD1 matches at 8 bases. With 6 bases clipped from V and 1 base from J, the junction kept 5 bases outside the gene matches. This CDR3 has 15 amino acids. Germline loops: CDR1 ENHRY, CDR2 SYGVKD. The CDR3 region has the DNA TGTGCCATCAGCCCCCAGGGGGCGTCTGGAAACACCATATATTTT. Residues: CAISPQGASGNTIYF.

The gene calls are TRBV12-5 and TRBJ2-2; 12 bases are a match to TRBD1. Germline assignment: CDR1 LGHNT and CDR2 FRNRAP. V lost 5 bases and J lost 2; bases outside the gene matches: 6. The CDR3 loop spans 17 amino acids. Here the CDR3 DNA reads TGTGCTAGTGGTGCGGGACAGGGGGCCGCAAACACCGGGGAGCTGTTTTTT. Amino acid sequence: CASGAGQGAANTGELFF.

V gene TRBV5-1 combines with J gene TRBJ1-5; 7 positions agree with TRBD1. The germline V gene encodes CDR1 SGHRS and CDR2 YFSETQ. The CDR3 runs to 15 residues. After removal of 4 bases from V and 5 bases from J, the junction contained 9 bases not matched to a gene. This CDR3 reads CASSVSTGMDQPQHF. The CDR3 DNA is TGCGCCAGCAGCGTGTCGACAGGGATGGATCAGCCCCAGCATTTT.

DNA of the CDR3: TGTGCCAGTAGAGACAGGGGAGTGAGAAATCAGCCCCAGCATTTT. It translates to CASRDRGVRNQPQHF. This sequence joins TRBV19 and TRBJ1-5; 8 nucleotides align to TRBD1. Trimming cost V 6 bases and J 4 bases; bases outside gene matches: 8. The CDR3 sequence is 15 residues long. Germline V gene sequence: CDR1 LNHDA, CDR2 SQIVND (reference sequence).

The chain links TRBV6-6 to TRBJ1-1, with D perhaps matching TRBD1 (6 bases). V was pared by 2 bases and J by 1 base, with 8 bases between. In germline, CDR1 is MNHNY, CDR2 SVGAGI (reference sequence). The CDR3 spans 14 residues. The CDR3: CASSYDRSNTEAFF. The CDR3 bases are TGTGCCAGCAGTTACGACAGGTCGAACACTGAAGCTTTCTTT.

The rearrangement links TRBV5-1 to TRBJ2-7, with 9 bases matching TRBD1. CDR1 SGHRS and CDR2 YFSETQ come from the germline V gene. The CDR3 contains 15 residues. After removal of 2 bases from V and 2 bases from J, the junction contained 5 bases not matched to a gene. DNA for the CDR3: TGCGCCAGCAGCTTCGGGGGGACAGGGACCTACGAGCAGTACTTC. Its translation: CASSFGGTGTYEQYF.

The rearrangement joins TRBV19 to TRBJ1-6; 9 bases are a match to TRBD1. The CDR3 is 16 amino acids. Germline CDR1 and CDR2: LNHDA and SQIVND (reference sequence). J was trimmed by 8 bases and V by 4 bases; bases with no gene match: 9. Here the CDR3 DNA reads TGTGCCAGTAGTAGGGACGGACAGGGGCTCTATTCACCCCTCCACTTT. This gives the protein CASSRDGQGLYSPLHF. The full variable domain, its missing parts supplied by reference TRBV19 and TRBJ1-6, is DGGITQSPKYLFRKEGQNVTLSCEQNLNHDAMYWYRQDPGQGLRLIYYSQIVNDFQKGDIAEGYSVSREKKESFPLTVTSAQKNPTAFYLCASSRDGQGLYSPLHFGNGTRLTVT.